These T cell receptor beta chains were read from a single sample in a study of blood T cell repertoires in COVID-19. Profiling relied on immunoSEQ multiplex PCR, and the TCRdb table lists in-frame clones only, not all of them. The sample lists approximately 350,000 clones, roughly 90% occurring once. The specimen sequenced was PBMCs or T cells enriched from blood (not recorded which). The receptor set was obtained from a woman aged 25-40 years who had recovered from COVID-19. The CDR3 runs from the conserved cysteine through the conserved F or W. The order of the fields is J gene, V gene, clone size, D gene, CDR3 DNA, CDR3 protein. D genes are given only for firm matches. Clone size appears in some rows only: once, few, many, or a class for an expanded clone.

>TRBJ2-7|TRBV27|NA|TRBD2
TGTGCCAGCAGTTTATGGGGCGGGGGCGAGCAGTACTTC
CASSLWGGGEQYF
>TRBJ1-6|TRBV5-6|once|TRBD1
TGTGCCAGCAGCTTCAACAGGGGTTCGTCCTATAATTCACCCCTCCACTTT
CASSFNRGSSYNSPLHF
>TRBJ1-2|TRBV5-5|NA|NA
TGTGCCAGCAGCTCCGCGGCGACAGTCTACTATGGCTACACCTTC
CASSSAATVYYGYTF
>TRBJ2-4|TRBV29-1|NA|TRBD1
TGCAGCGTTAAGATGTCGGGACAGGGTTTGACCGCGGCCAAAAACATTCAGTACTTC
CSVKMSGQGLTAAKNIQYF
>TRBJ1-2|TRBV7-3|NA|TRBD1
TGTGCCAGCAGCTTAACCGGACAGGATGAATATGGCTACACCTTC
CASSLTGQDEYGYTF
>TRBJ2-3|TRBV6-5|NA|NA
TGTGCCAGCAGCCTCCGACTGAGCACAGATACGCAGTATTTT
CASSLRLSTDTQYF
>TRBJ2-2|TRBV27|NA|TRBD1
TGTGCCAGCACCAAAACAGGGGTCACCGGGGAGCTGTTTTTT
CASTKTGVTGELFF
>TRBJ1-1|TRBV7-8|few|NA
TGTGCCAGCAGCTTAGTAGGAGGCAGTATGAACACTGAAGCTTTCTTT
CASSLVGGSMNTEAFF
>TRBJ2-4|TRBV12-2|NA|NA
TGTGCAAGTCGCTTAGCGACGACAGGGAAGGGGGACATTCAGTACTTC
CASRLATTGKGDIQYF
>TRBJ2-7|TRBV11-3|NA|NA
TGTGCCAGCAGCTTAATACGGCCAGGGCCCCCCTCCGAGCAGTACTTC
CASSLIRPGPPSEQYF
>TRBJ2-7|TRBV3-1/TRBV3-2|NA|NA
TGTGCCAGCAGCCAAATAGGTCGGGCCTACGAGCAGTACTTC
CASSQIGRAYEQYF
>TRBJ1-1|TRBV9|NA|NA
TGTGCCAGCAGCGTAGTTGAGACCCCGGGGTTCGAAGCTTTCTTT
CASSVVETPGFEAFF
>TRBJ2-7|TRBV5-6|NA|TRBD2
TGTGCCAGCAGCTCGCGGACTAGCGGGAGGTGGGGCGAGCAGTACTTC
CASSSRTSGRWGEQYF
>TRBJ1-4|TRBV10-3|NA|NA
TGTGCCATCAGTGAGTCGACAGTCGGCCCTGAAAAACTGTTTTTT
CAISESTVGPEKLFF
>TRBJ1-1|TRBV25-1|once|TRBD1
TGTGCCAGCAGTGCAGTACAGGGGGCAAGGACTGAAGCTTTCTTT
CASSAVQGARTEAFF
>TRBJ2-2|TRBV5-1|NA|NA
TGCGCCAGCAGCTTGCGCGTCCGGTCCTCCGGGGACACCGGGGAGCTGTTTTTT
CASSLRVRSSGDTGELFF
>TRBJ2-1|TRBV7-9|once|TRBD1
TGTGCCAGCAGTCCGGGACAGGGGGCGTTCAACCCGTTCTTC
CASSPGQGAFNPFF
>TRBJ1-6|TRBV7-2|NA|NA
TGTGCCAGCAGCTCTAACGAATTGAGGTCACCCCTCCACTTT
CASSSNELRSPLHF
>TRBJ1-1|TRBV6-2/TRBV6-3|NA|TRBD1
TGTGCCAGCAGCCGGATACAGGGGGACACTGAAGCTTTCTTT
CASSRIQGDTEAFF
>TRBJ2-6|TRBV5-5|NA|TRBD1
TGTGCCAGCACCTCCGGGACAGGGGTTGTGACTGGGGCCAACGTCCTGACTTTC
CASTSGTGVVTGANVLTF
>TRBJ1-4|TRBV10-3|few|NA
TGTGCCATCAGTGCGCGGAGTGCGGCTAATGAAAAACTGTTTTTT
CAISARSAANEKLFF
>TRBJ2-5|TRBV24-1|NA|TRBD1
TGTGCCACCAGTGATTTACAGCAGGGGGCTGAAGAGACCCAGTACTTC
CATSDLQQGAEETQYF
>TRBJ1-5|TRBV5-4|NA|TRBD1
TGTGCCAGCAGCTTAGACAGGGGGCAGGGTCAGCCCCAGCATTTT
CASSLDRGQGQPQHF
>TRBJ2-7|TRBV18|few|TRBD1
TGTGCCAGCTCACCCGACAGGGGAGCGGACGAGCAGTACTTC
CASSPDRGADEQYF
>TRBJ2-5|TRBV5-1|NA|NA
TGCGCCAGCAGCTTGGGGGGACTTCGGGAGACCCAGTACTTC
CASSLGGLRETQYF
>TRBJ1-5|TRBV28|once|NA
TGTGCCAGCAGTTTCATTGCAAACACGGGTAGCAATCAGCCCCAGCATTTT
CASSFIANTGSNQPQHF
>TRBJ1-3|TRBV6-4|few|NA
TGTGCCAGCAGCGAGGGAGGGGGAAACACCATATATTTT
CASSEGGGNTIYF